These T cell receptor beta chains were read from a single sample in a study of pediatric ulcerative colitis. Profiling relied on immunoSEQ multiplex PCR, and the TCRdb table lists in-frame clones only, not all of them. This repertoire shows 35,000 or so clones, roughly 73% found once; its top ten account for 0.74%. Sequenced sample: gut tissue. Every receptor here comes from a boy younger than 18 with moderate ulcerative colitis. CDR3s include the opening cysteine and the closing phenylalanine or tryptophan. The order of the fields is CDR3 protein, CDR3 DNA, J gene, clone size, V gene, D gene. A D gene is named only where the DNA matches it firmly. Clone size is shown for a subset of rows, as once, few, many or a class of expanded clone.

CDR3aa: CASSLAGTGSRWYF; CDR3nt: TGTGCCAGCAGCTTAGCGGGGACAGGGAGTCGGTGGTACTTC; j_gene: TRBJ2-7; abundance: .; v_gene: TRBV7-2; d_gene: TRBD1
CDR3aa: CASSHRTVGGTQYF; CDR3nt: TGTGCCAGCAGCCACCGGACAGTCGGAGGGACCCAGTACTTC; j_gene: TRBJ2-5; abundance: few; v_gene: TRBV6-6; d_gene: .
CDR3aa: CASSQVSGKNIQYF; CDR3nt: TGTGCCAGCAGCCAAGTTAGCGGGAAAAACATTCAGTACTTC; j_gene: TRBJ2-4; abundance: .; v_gene: TRBV4-2; d_gene: TRBD2
CDR3aa: CASSYSTIGGEQYF; CDR3nt: TGTGCCAGCAGTTACTCGACCATTGGAGGCGAGCAGTACTTC; j_gene: TRBJ2-7; abundance: .; v_gene: TRBV6-5; d_gene: .
CDR3aa: CASSIGRTPINSPLHF; CDR3nt: TGTGCCAGTAGTATAGGTCGGACACCTATAAATTCACCCCTCCACTTT; j_gene: TRBJ1-6; abundance: .; v_gene: TRBV19; d_gene: .
CDR3aa: CAWRRSFYDEKLFF; CDR3nt: TGTGCCTGGAGAAGGAGCTTTTATGATGAAAAACTGTTTTTT; j_gene: TRBJ1-4; abundance: once; v_gene: TRBV30; d_gene: .
CDR3aa: CASSRYLAMETQYF; CDR3nt: TGTGCTAGCAGCAGATACCTTGCGATGGAGACCCAGTACTTC; j_gene: TRBJ2-5; abundance: once; v_gene: TRBV7-7; d_gene: .
CDR3aa: CASSYISTGAYEQYF; CDR3nt: TGCGCCAGCAGCTACATTTCGACAGGGGCTTACGAGCAGTACTTC; j_gene: TRBJ2-7; abundance: .; v_gene: TRBV5-1; d_gene: TRBD1
CDR3aa: CASSEWADFHNEQFF; CDR3nt: TGTGCCAGCAGTGAGTGGGCAGACTTCCACAATGAGCAGTTCTTC; j_gene: TRBJ2-1; abundance: .; v_gene: TRBV6-1; d_gene: .
CDR3aa: CASSLVGDDQPQHF; CDR3nt: TGCGCCAGCAGCTTGGTCGGGGACGATCAGCCCCAGCATTTT; j_gene: TRBJ1-5; abundance: .; v_gene: TRBV5-1; d_gene: .
CDR3aa: CASSYSREGQPQHF; CDR3nt: TGTGCCAGCAGTTACTCCAGGGAAGGTCAGCCCCAGCATTTT; j_gene: TRBJ1-5; abundance: few; v_gene: TRBV6-5; d_gene: .
CDR3aa: CASSLGRDSYNEQFF; CDR3nt: TGTGCCAGCAGCTTGGGCAGGGACTCCTACAATGAGCAGTTCTTC; j_gene: TRBJ2-1; abundance: .; v_gene: TRBV5-4; d_gene: .
CDR3aa: CASNLQGLNTEAFF; CDR3nt: TGTGCCAGCAACCTCCAGGGGCTGAACACTGAAGCTTTCTTT; j_gene: TRBJ1-1; abundance: .; v_gene: TRBV2; d_gene: .
CDR3aa: CASSFALDFYEQYF; CDR3nt: TGTGCCAGCAGCTTTGCCCTGGACTTCTACGAGCAGTACTTC; j_gene: TRBJ2-7; abundance: .; v_gene: TRBV13; d_gene: .
CDR3aa: CASRNIRTSGTYEQYF; CDR3nt: TGTGCCAGCAGAAACATCCGGACTAGCGGAACCTACGAACAGTACTTC; j_gene: TRBJ2-7; abundance: .; v_gene: TRBV6-6; d_gene: TRBD2
CDR3aa: CASSQDAWVELPDTQYF; CDR3nt: TGCGCCAGCAGCCAAGATGCCTGGGTCGAGTTGCCAGATACGCAGTATTTT; j_gene: TRBJ2-3; abundance: .; v_gene: TRBV4-1; d_gene: .
CDR3aa: CASSAWGREIYGYTF; CDR3nt: TGTGCCAGCAGTGCCTGGGGCAGGGAGATCTATGGCTACACCTTC; j_gene: TRBJ1-2; abundance: .; v_gene: TRBV28; d_gene: .
CDR3aa: CASSVRLNTEAFF; CDR3nt: TGTGCCAGCAGCGTAAGACTGAACACTGAAGCTTTCTTT; j_gene: TRBJ1-1; abundance: .; v_gene: TRBV9; d_gene: .
CDR3aa: CASSTRRSYEQYF; CDR3nt: TGTGCCAGCAGCACCAGACGCAGCTACGAGCAGTACTTC; j_gene: TRBJ2-7; abundance: few; v_gene: TRBV7-2; d_gene: .
CDR3aa: CAITEGPNEKLFF; CDR3nt: TGTGCCATCACCGAGGGTCCTAATGAAAAACTGTTTTTT; j_gene: TRBJ1-4; abundance: .; v_gene: TRBV10-3; d_gene: .
CDR3aa: CASSLTATNEKLFF; CDR3nt: TGTGCCAGCAGCTTGACCGCAACTAATGAAAAACTGTTTTTT; j_gene: TRBJ1-4; abundance: .; v_gene: TRBV5-4; d_gene: .
CDR3aa: CASSPLSFMTGTNQPQHF; CDR3nt: TGTGCCAGCAGTCCCCTCTCTTTCATGACAGGGACCAATCAGCCCCAGCATTTT; j_gene: TRBJ1-5; abundance: .; v_gene: TRBV28; d_gene: TRBD1
CDR3aa: CASSARRDEHEQYF; CDR3nt: TGTGCCAGCAGCGCCCGCAGGGACGAACACGAGCAGTACTTC; j_gene: TRBJ2-7; abundance: .; v_gene: TRBV11-2; d_gene: .
CDR3aa: CASILGAAGYGYTF; CDR3nt: TGTGCCAGCATCCTTGGGGCGGCTGGCTATGGCTACACCTTC; j_gene: TRBJ1-2; abundance: .; v_gene: TRBV5-6; d_gene: .
CDR3aa: CASSRSRVMTGELFF; CDR3nt: TGTGCCAGCAGCCGGAGCAGGGTTATGACCGGGGAGCTGTTTTTT; j_gene: TRBJ2-2; abundance: .; v_gene: TRBV5-6; d_gene: .
CDR3aa: CASSQGLAGGTYEQYF; CDR3nt: TGTGCCAGCAGCCAAGGACTAGCGGGGGGGACCTACGAGCAGTACTTC; j_gene: TRBJ2-7; abundance: .; v_gene: TRBV4-2; d_gene: TRBD2
CDR3aa: CASRGRDRVADTQYF; CDR3nt: TGTGCCAGCCGCGGGAGGGATAGAGTGGCAGATACGCAGTATTTT; j_gene: TRBJ2-3; abundance: .; v_gene: TRBV13; d_gene: TRBD2
CDR3aa: CASSPRGGTQYF; CDR3nt: TGTGCCAGCAGCCCACGAGGTGGGACCCAGTACTTC; j_gene: TRBJ2-5; abundance: few; v_gene: TRBV11-2; d_gene: .
CDR3aa: CASSRTGNGELFF; CDR3nt: TGTGCCAGCAGCCGGACAGGGAACGGGGAGCTGTTTTTT; j_gene: TRBJ2-2; abundance: .; v_gene: TRBV9; d_gene: TRBD1
CDR3aa: CASSAPGLAGAWGEQFF; CDR3nt: TGTGCCAGCAGCGCACCTGGACTAGCGGGAGCCTGGGGTGAGCAGTTCTTC; j_gene: TRBJ2-1; abundance: .; v_gene: TRBV2; d_gene: TRBD2
CDR3aa: CASYPSGRAVYEQYF; CDR3nt: TGTGCCAGCTACCCTAGCGGGAGGGCCGTTTACGAGCAGTACTTC; j_gene: TRBJ2-7; abundance: .; v_gene: TRBV2; d_gene: TRBD2
CDR3aa: CASTRGPDYNEQFF; CDR3nt: TGTGCCAGCACCCGGGGCCCGGATTACAATGAGCAGTTCTTC; j_gene: TRBJ2-1; abundance: .; v_gene: TRBV7-6; d_gene: .
CDR3aa: CASPVGGRAYEQYF; CDR3nt: TGTGCTTCTCCAGTGGGGGGGCGCGCCTACGAGCAGTACTTC; j_gene: TRBJ2-7; abundance: .; v_gene: TRBV27; d_gene: .
CDR3aa: CASSVVENEQFF; CDR3nt: TGTGCCAGCAGCGTAGTCGAGAATGAGCAGTTCTTC; j_gene: TRBJ2-1; abundance: .; v_gene: TRBV9; d_gene: .
CDR3aa: CASSEGPAGGFADTQYF; CDR3nt: TGTGCCAGCAGTGAAGGTCCAGCGGGAGGGTTTGCAGATACGCAGTATTTT; j_gene: TRBJ2-3; abundance: .; v_gene: TRBV25-1; d_gene: TRBD2
CDR3aa: CASRWAGGDPDTQYF; CDR3nt: TGCGCCAGCAGGTGGGCAGGGGGCGATCCAGATACGCAGTATTTT; j_gene: TRBJ2-3; abundance: .; v_gene: TRBV5-1; d_gene: TRBD1
CDR3aa: CASSERSSGSFYNEQFF; CDR3nt: TGTGCCAGCAGTGAAAGGAGTAGCGGGAGTTTCTACAATGAGCAGTTCTTC; j_gene: TRBJ2-1; abundance: .; v_gene: TRBV2; d_gene: TRBD2
CDR3aa: CASSSRAGGHQPQHF; CDR3nt: TGTGCCAGCAGTTCCCGGGCGGGGGGCCATCAGCCCCAGCATTTT; j_gene: TRBJ1-5; abundance: .; v_gene: TRBV28; d_gene: .
CDR3aa: CASSRTGGTEAFF; CDR3nt: TGTGCCAGCAGCCGAACAGGGGGCACTGAAGCTTTCTTT; j_gene: TRBJ1-1; abundance: .; v_gene: TRBV11-3; d_gene: TRBD1
CDR3aa: CASTRSSGYEQYF; CDR3nt: TGTGCCAGCACCCGGTCTAGCGGCTACGAGCAGTACTTC; j_gene: TRBJ2-7; abundance: .; v_gene: TRBV7-9; d_gene: TRBD2
CDR3aa: CASTSPGQGFAEAFF; CDR3nt: TGTGCCAGCACCTCCCCTGGACAGGGATTCGCTGAAGCTTTCTTT; j_gene: TRBJ1-1; abundance: few; v_gene: TRBV7-9; d_gene: TRBD1
CDR3aa: CATRTDFTNEKLFF; CDR3nt: TGTGCCACCAGGACCGATTTTACTAATGAAAAACTGTTTTTT; j_gene: TRBJ1-4; abundance: .; v_gene: TRBV10-3; d_gene: .
CDR3aa: CASSHLTYNEQFF; CDR3nt: TGCGCCAGCAGCCACCTGACTTACAATGAGCAGTTCTTC; j_gene: TRBJ2-1; abundance: once; v_gene: TRBV4-3; d_gene: .
CDR3aa: CASSQASTSFGASTDTQYF; CDR3nt: TGCGCCAGCAGCCAAGCATCCACATCGTTCGGGGCTAGCACAGATACGCAGTATTTT; j_gene: TRBJ2-3; abundance: .; v_gene: TRBV4-1; d_gene: .